One sample yielded the 31 T cell receptor beta chains listed below, sequenced in a study of cytomegalovirus exposure and HLA in healthy donors. 13 Jbeta primers and 60 Vbeta primers were used for the PCR. Only in-frame clones appear in the TCRdb table, and some are missing; sequencing was by immunoSEQ multiplex PCR. This sample has about 100,000 clones, with 75% to 80% found just once. Material for sequencing was PBMCs. These receptors were obtained from a male donor in good health and CMV-seropositive.

This clone was picked up one time. The chain couples TRBV15 to TRBJ1-1; D not resolved. Trimming removed 3 bases from V and 1 base from J, with 9 bases in between. The CDR3 spans 14 residues. CDR1 is LNHNV and CDR2 is YYDKDF in the germline V gene (reference sequence). This CDR3 reads CATSRGARNTEAFF. CDR3 DNA sequence: TGTGCCACCAGCAGGGGTGCTAGGAACACTGAAGCTTTCTTT.

The chain is built from TRBV5-1 and TRBJ2-1; weak D call: TRBD1 (6 bases). The germline gives CDR1 SGHRS, CDR2 YFSETQ. The CDR3 runs to 16 residues. V was trimmed by 0 bases and J by 5 bases, leaving 15 bases between them. Here the CDR3 DNA reads TGCGCCAGCAGCTTGGGGGAGAGGGACACAGACAATGAGCAGTTCTTC. Amino acids: CASSLGERDTDNEQFF.

The chain has TRBV6-6 and TRBJ1-4, with no clear D. The V gene's germline CDR1 is MNHNY and CDR2 SVGAGI (reference sequence). Trimming cost V 6 bases and J 8 bases, with 7 bases left between them. The CDR3 spans 11 residues. In nucleotides, the CDR3 is TGTGCCAGCAGAGGAGGGGAAAAACTGTTTTTT. It yields the protein CASRGGEKLFF.

The V gene is TRBV28, the J gene TRBJ2-5, with D tentatively TRBD1 (5 bases). The tail of the sequence fits TRBJ2-7 better, so the J call may be wrong. The CDR3 runs 15 residues. Germline V CDR1 and CDR2: MDHEN, SYDVKM. CDR3: CASTRRAGRSGEQYF. DNA for the CDR3: TGTGCCAGCACCAGAAGGGCAGGGCGATCGGGCGAGCAGTACTTC.

The genes are TRBV4-1 and TRBJ2-3; TRBD2 aligns across 7 bases. After removal of 1 base from V and 4 bases from J, the junction contained 11 bases not matched to a gene. CDR3 size: 17 residues. Germline CDR1 reads MGHRA; CDR2 reads YSYEKL. The CDR3 DNA reads as TGCGCCAGCAGCCAAGGGCGCGGGAGCAAAGTATCAGATACGCAGTATTTT. Its protein product is CASSQGRGSKVSDTQYF.

V and J are TRBV19 and TRBJ1-4; 7 bases agree with TRBD1. The junction had 9 bases not matched to a gene; V was cut back by 9 bases and J by 2 bases. CDR1 LNHDA and CDR2 SQIVND come from the germline V gene (reference sequence). The CDR3 is made up of 15 amino acids. This chain's CDR3 is CASSVPGQTNEKLFF. The CDR3 region has the DNA TGTGCCAGCTCGGTTCCGGGACAGACTAATGAAAAACTGTTTTTT. Full variable domain (rest looked up from reference TRBV19 and TRBJ1-4): DGGITQSPKYLFRKEGQNVTLSCEQNLNHDAMYWYRQDPGQGLRLIYYSQIVNDFQKGDIAEGYSVSREKKESFPLTVTSAQKNPTAFYLCASSVPGQTNEKLFFGSGTQLSVL.

This rearrangement joins TRBV6-1 to TRBJ2-7; 7 nucleotides align to TRBD1. The V segment lost 7 bases and the J segment 3 bases; nucleotides outside the gene matches: 3. Germline CDR1 and CDR2: MNHNS and SASEGT. The CDR3 extends over 12 amino acids. The CDR3 nucleotides read TGTGCCAGCAAGGCAGGGGGCTACGAGCAGTACTTC. This encodes CASKAGGYEQYF.

The V call is TRBV4-1, the J call TRBJ1-1, with 9 bases that match TRBD1. The CDR3 is made up of 14 amino acids. The junction had 1 base not matched to a gene; V was cut back by 4 bases and J by 1 base. The germline gives CDR1 MGHRA, CDR2 YSYEKL. The CDR3 sequence is CASSRGQGNTEAFF. The CDR3 coding sequence is TGCGCCAGCAGCCGGGGACAGGGGAACACTGAAGCTTTCTTT.

This clone was picked up a small number of times. This chain connects TRBV7-9 to TRBJ1-6, with D possibly being TRBD1 (6 bases). From germline, CDR1 is SEHNR and CDR2 FQNEAQ (reference sequence). Trimming took off 1 base at V and 9 bases at J, with 16 bases between the two ends. CDR3 length equals 16 residues. CDR3 in DNA: TGTGCCAGCAGCTTAGATGCGGACAGTCGAGGTTCACCCCTCCACTTT. Amino acid sequence: CASSLDADSRGSPLHF.

The chain joins TRBV7-9 to TRBJ2-7, with 8 positions matching TRBD2. The CDR3 is 16 amino acids. The junction had 12 bases not matched to a gene; V was cut back by 8 bases and J by 0 bases. Germline-derived CDR1 and CDR2 are SEHNR and FQNEAQ (reference sequence). CDR3 sequence: CASEPVSGGASYEQYF. Here the CDR3 DNA reads TGTGCCAGCGAGCCCGTTTCGGGAGGGGCCTCCTACGAGCAGTACTTC.

The gene calls are TRBV11-2 and TRBJ2-3; 13 nucleotides match TRBD2. The CDR3 sequence is 17 residues long. CDR1 SGHAT and CDR2 FQNNGV come from the germline V gene. Trimming cost V 5 bases and J 10 bases; bases outside gene matches: 15. DNA for the CDR3: TGTGCCAGCAGCATCGGACTAGCGGGAGAGCGCGCCCAGTCGCAGTATTTT. This codes for CASSIGLAGERAQSQYF.

The rearrangement links TRBV4-2 to TRBJ2-1; 13 nucleotides line up with TRBD2. The J segment lost 9 bases and the V segment lost 5 bases, leaving 4 bases of the junction unmatched. The CDR3 length is 14 residues. Germline values: CDR1 LGHNA, CDR2 YNFKEQ. CDR3 residues: CASSYGLAGVEQFF. The CDR3 coding sequence is TGTGCCAGCAGCTACGGACTAGCGGGAGTTGAGCAGTTCTTC.

This clone was seen once. This chain uses TRBV5-1 with TRBJ2-7; weak D call: TRBD2 (6 bases). Germline V CDR1 and CDR2: SGHRS, YFSETQ. The CDR3 extends over 13 amino acids. Trimming removed 3 bases from V and 4 bases from J, with 11 bases in between. The CDR3 reads CASSWSSEYEQYF. DNA of the CDR3: TGCGCCAGCAGCTGGTCTAGCGAGTACGAGCAGTACTTC.

The chain couples TRBV5-1 to TRBJ1-1, with TRBD1 matching 8 bases. V lost 3 bases, J lost 1 base, and 8 bases stayed unmatched. Germline V gene lookup returns CDR1 SGHRS and CDR2 YFSETQ. The CDR3 has 16 amino acids. In nucleotides, the CDR3 is TGCGCCAGCAGCTATGGTACGGGGACAGGGAACACTGAAGCTTTCTTT. Amino acid sequence: CASSYGTGTGNTEAFF.

This rearrangement joins TRBV6-4 to TRBJ2-4, with D tentatively TRBD1 (5 bases). Germline V gene data show CDR1 as MRHNA and CDR2 as SNTAGT. The CDR3 spans 14 residues. Trimming pared 8 bases from V and 7 bases from J, leaving 18 bases between. In nucleotides, the CDR3 is TGTGCCAGCGACAGATACTCTACCGGGAACATTCAGTACTTC. Residues: CASDRYSTGNIQYF.

In this sample, this clone turned up a few times. The chain links TRBV25-1 to TRBJ2-2, with TRBD2 matching 8 bases. This CDR3 comprises 15 residues. CDR1 and CDR2 (germline): MGHDK, SYGVNS. Losses at the gene ends were 2 bases for V and 4 bases for J; bases not matched to a gene: 3. For the CDR3, the DNA is TGTGCCAGCAGTGAAACGGGAGGGTCCACCGGGGAGCTGTTTTTT. Residues: CASSETGGSTGELFF. Full variable domain (remainder filled in from reference TRBV25-1 and TRBJ2-2): EADIYQTPRYLVIGTGKKITLECSQTMGHDKMYWYQQDPGMELHLIHYSYGVNSTEKGDLSSESTVSRIRTEHFPLTLESARPSHTSQYLCASSETGGSTGELFFGEGSRLTVL.

This chain joins TRBV29-1 and TRBJ1-5; D is undetermined. The CDR3 has 13 residues. Germline V gene lookup returns CDR1 SQVTM and CDR2 ANQGSEA. V lost 4 bases and J 2 bases, leaving 9 bases between the germline ends. This CDR3 reads CSVAAAGNQPQHF. In DNA, the CDR3 is TGCAGCGTTGCAGCGGCAGGCAATCAGCCCCAGCATTTT.

V is TRBV28 and J is TRBJ1-1, with D perhaps TRBD1 (6 bases). The CDR3 has 13 residues. The germline V gene has CDR1 MDHEN and CDR2 SYDVKM. Deletions cut 5 bases from V and 7 bases from J, with 14 bases between. CDR3 sequence: CASSVPRGDEAFF. For the CDR3, the DNA is TGTGCCAGCAGTGTCCCCAGGGGAGATGAAGCTTTCTTT.

This sequence joins TRBV11-1 and TRBJ1-5; tentatively, D is TRBD1 (5 bases). V was trimmed by 1 base and J by 7 bases, leaving 17 bases between them. This CDR3 is built from 16 residues. Germline CDR1 is SGHAT and CDR2 is FQDESV (reference sequence). CDR3 nucleotide sequence: TGTGCCAGCAGCTTAGGAGCGGGACTCGGCCCCCAGCCCCAGCATTTT. This translates into CASSLGAGLGPQPQHF.

V and J are TRBV11-2 and TRBJ2-1; TRBD2 might be the D (6 bases). Germline CDR1 reads SGHAT; CDR2 reads FQNNGV. Trimming cost V 1 base and J 15 bases, with 13 bases left between them. The CDR3 is made up of 12 amino acids. The CDR3 coding sequence is TGTGCCAGCAGCTTAGGAATTCGGGAGTGGTTCTTC. It encodes CASSLGIREWFF.

The rearrangement uses TRBV13 and TRBJ2-3; possible D gene TRBD2, 6 bases. This CDR3 has 17 residues. With 2 bases removed from V and 0 bases from J, the gap between germline ends came to 15 bases. The germline V gene has CDR1 PRHDT and CDR2 FYEKMQ (reference sequence). DNA of the CDR3: TGTGCCAGCAGCTTATTCAGGCGGGGCCCTAGCACAGATACGCAGTATTTT. This gives the protein CASSLFRRGPSTDTQYF.

The chain joins TRBV5-1 to TRBJ1-5, with 9 positions matching TRBD1. The CDR3 is 13 residues long. Germline values: CDR1 SGHRS, CDR2 YFSETQ. V lost 7 bases and J lost 3; bases outside the gene matches: 2. The DNA for the CDR3 is TGCGCCAGCCGACAGGGGGACAATCAGCCCCAGCATTTT. It codes for CASRQGDNQPQHF.

J is TRBJ2-7 and V is TRBV2; D is perhaps TRBD2 (5 bases). The CDR3 is 15 residues long. V dropped 4 bases and J dropped 2 bases, with 15 bases sitting between them. From germline, CDR1 is SNHLY and CDR2 FYNNEI. The CDR3 region is CASSAEDFPTYEQYF. Here the CDR3 DNA reads TGTGCCAGCAGTGCGGAGGACTTCCCCACCTACGAGCAGTACTTC.

The V and J genes are TRBV4-3 and TRBJ2-6; the D is unclear. V dropped 0 bases and J dropped 0 bases, with 3 bases sitting between them. The CDR3 totals 15 residues. Germline CDR1 LGHNA, CDR2 YSLEER. The CDR3 DNA is TGCGCCAGCAGCCAAGAACTCTCTGGGGCCAACGTCCTGACTTTC. Its translation: CASSQELSGANVLTF.

This chain links TRBV15 with TRBJ1-5; no reliable D call. The CDR3 is 16 amino acids. Trimming took 0 bases from V and 2 from J, leaving 11 bases between them. Germline values: CDR1 LNHNV, CDR2 YYDKDF (reference sequence). This chain's CDR3 is CATSRDRSSGNQPQHF. CDR3 nucleotide sequence: TGTGCCACCAGCAGAGATCGGAGTTCGGGCAATCAGCCCCAGCATTTT.

This clone occurred once. This chain uses TRBV6-4 with TRBJ2-1; 9 bases are shared with TRBD2. V lost 3 bases and J lost 7; bases outside the gene matches: 10. Per the germline V gene, CDR1 is MRHNA and CDR2 is SNTAGT. The CDR3 length is 16 residues. The CDR3 spells CASSEGWREGLNEQFF. DNA for the CDR3: TGTGCCAGCAGTGAGGGCTGGCGGGAGGGCCTAAATGAGCAGTTCTTC.

The rearrangement uses TRBV19 and TRBJ2-7, with 7 bases lining up with TRBD1. Germline V CDR1 and CDR2: LNHDA, SQIVND (reference sequence). After removal of 5 bases from V and 6 bases from J, the junction contained 7 bases not matched to a gene. There are 13 residues in the CDR3. The CDR3 protein is CASSPTYRGEQYF. The CDR3 bases are TGTGCCAGTAGTCCGACATACAGGGGCGAGCAGTACTTC.

This clone was seen a single time. The chain combines TRBV27 with TRBJ2-1, with 8 bases fitting TRBD1. Germline assignment: CDR1 MNHEY and CDR2 SMNVEV (reference sequence). The CDR3 has 13 amino acids. Trimming took 4 bases from V and 7 from J; bases not matched to a gene: 3. The CDR3 sequence: CASSWNRGNEQFF. CDR3 nucleotides: TGTGCCAGCAGTTGGAACAGGGGGAATGAGCAGTTCTTC.

The chain employs TRBV6-5 and TRBJ2-7; D is perhaps TRBD1 (6 bases). The CDR3 is 14 amino acids. Between the trimmed V and J ends, which lost 0 bases and 5 bases, there was a span of 11 bases. Germline V gives CDR1 MNHEY, CDR2 SVGAGI. CDR3 DNA sequence: TGTGCCAGCAGTTACTCACAGGGAAGGAACGAGCAGTACTTC. This codes for CASSYSQGRNEQYF.

The chain couples TRBV5-6 to TRBJ2-1; 8 bases match TRBD2. CDR3 size: 17 residues. From germline, CDR1 is SGHDT and CDR2 YYEEEE. V lost 4 bases and J lost 8; bases outside the gene matches: 17. CDR3 region: CASSALFWLREDYEQFF. CDR3 bases: TGTGCCAGCAGCGCCCTTTTTTGGTTGCGGGAGGACTATGAGCAGTTCTTC.

The V gene is TRBV4-3, the J gene TRBJ2-3; 9 positions agree with TRBD2. Germline lookup yields CDR1 LGHNA and CDR2 YSLEER. Trimming cost V 0 bases and J 6 bases; bases outside gene matches: 7. The CDR3 extends over 16 amino acids. CDR3 residues: CASSQEAGGGRDTQYF. The CDR3 DNA sequence: TGCGCCAGCAGCCAAGAGGCGGGGGGGGGCCGGGATACGCAGTATTTT.